The rows below give T cell receptor beta chains drawn from one sample of a study of radiotherapy plus CTLA-4 blockade in lung cancer. The table came from immunoSEQ multiplex PCR; TCRdb's copy has only in-frame clones and leaves some out. The repertoire holds tens of thousands of clones, with roughly three quarters as singletons. The sample in question was peripheral blood, obtained from a patient treated with radiotherapy plus ipilimumab. The receptors here all came from a human donor with non-small cell lung cancer whose response to radiotherapy plus ipilimumab could not be evaluated. Both conserved end residues are part of each CDR3. D genes are given only for firm matches. Some rows have no size entry. The others give once, few or many, or a class for an expanded clone.

v_call: TRBV19
clone_size: once
j_call: TRBJ2-1
d_call: TRBD2
cdr3_nt: TGTGCCAGTAGTGTAACTAGCGGGGGGCGGGGTGAGCAGTTCTTC
cdr3_aa: CASSVTSGGRGEQFF

v_call: TRBV7-8
clone_size: -
j_call: TRBJ1-1
d_call: -
cdr3_nt: TGTGCCAGCAGCCTGACAGTGCGGACTGAAGCTTTCTTT
cdr3_aa: CASSLTVRTEAFF

v_call: TRBV5-1
clone_size: -
j_call: TRBJ2-2
d_call: -
cdr3_nt: TGCGCCAGCAGCTCTCGGACAGAGAACACCGGGGAGCTGTTTTTT
cdr3_aa: CASSSRTENTGELFF

v_call: TRBV7-3
clone_size: few
j_call: TRBJ2-2
d_call: -
cdr3_nt: TGTGCCAGCTCAGCTTCAGGCGGGATGGGGGAGCTGTTTTTT
cdr3_aa: CASSASGGMGELFF

v_call: TRBV5-4
clone_size: -
j_call: TRBJ1-6
d_call: -
cdr3_nt: TGTGCCAGCAGCCCCCCCGGCAGGGTGGATAATTCACCCCTCCACTTT
cdr3_aa: CASSPPGRVDNSPLHF

v_call: TRBV7-2
clone_size: -
j_call: TRBJ2-2
d_call: -
cdr3_nt: TGTGCCAGCAGCTTTGGGCCGAACACCGGGGAGCTGTTTTTT
cdr3_aa: CASSFGPNTGELFF

v_call: TRBV5-1
clone_size: once
j_call: TRBJ2-5
d_call: -
cdr3_nt: TGCGCCAGCAGCTTGGCCGGAGAGACCCAGTACTTC
cdr3_aa: CASSLAGETQYF

v_call: TRBV5-1
clone_size: -
j_call: TRBJ2-5
d_call: TRBD1
cdr3_nt: TGCGCCAGCAGCTCGGGACGAGGGGACAGGGCAGAGACCCAGTACTTC
cdr3_aa: CASSSGRGDRAETQYF

v_call: TRBV11-3
clone_size: -
j_call: TRBJ2-2
d_call: -
cdr3_nt: TGTGCCAGCAGCCCCCTGGCCACCGGGGAGCTGTTTTTT
cdr3_aa: CASSPLATGELFF

v_call: TRBV19
clone_size: -
j_call: TRBJ2-4
d_call: -
cdr3_nt: TGTGCCAGTAGTATAGGGACACTCCTAAACATTCAGTACTTC
cdr3_aa: CASSIGTLLNIQYF